This TCR beta chain was observed in a study of blood T cell repertoires in COVID-19. Study context: T cells, B-cell-depleted T cells, or PBMCs supplied cDNA or gDNA.

The method was immunoSEQ multiplex PCR; TCRdb's version includes in-frame clones alone and lacks a portion of them. The table records about 260,000 clones, around 86% of them present only once. This clone was seen just once. The specimen was peripheral blood. The TCR comes from a middle-aged woman who had recovered from COVID-19.

Here the CDR3 reads CASTRELAGNTIYF. Here the CDR3 DNA reads TGTGCCAGCACTAGGGAGTTGGCTGGAAACACCATATATTTT. V gene TRBV2 combines with J gene TRBJ1-3, with unresolved D. V was clipped by 7 bases and J by 2 bases, with 12 bases between them. Germline CDR1 reads SNHLY; CDR2 reads FYNNEI. CDR3 length: 14 residues.